These 4 T cell receptor beta chains were sequenced from one sample in a study of beta chain features in type 1 diabetes. The entirety of the isolated RNA underwent reverse transcription, so expressed TCRB transcripts were sequenced. Repertoires were generated with immunoSEQ multiplex PCR, while TCRdb's copy carries only in-frame clones and drops some. The sample carries 860,000 or so clones, roughly 15% recorded once. Sequencing was done on a sample of naive CD4+ T cells from blood. These receptors were obtained from a woman under 30 in good health.

This clone was found a few times. J is TRBJ1-2 and V is TRBV5-1, with D unresolved. V lost 1 base and J lost 6, with 16 bases in between. The germline gives CDR1 SGHRS, CDR2 YFSETQ. This CDR3 contains 15 residues. The CDR3 loop reads CASSLYQEYIDGYTF. For the CDR3, the DNA is TGCGCCAGCAGCTTGTATCAGGAGTATATAGATGGCTACACCTTC.

The rearrangement uses TRBV20-1 and TRBJ2-3, with D uncertain. Germline assignment: CDR1 DFQATT and CDR2 SNEGSKA (reference sequence). Between the trimmed V and J ends, which lost 5 bases and 8 bases, there was a span of 11 bases. This CDR3 comprises 11 residues. Written as DNA, the CDR3 is TGCAGTGCTCGGGCCGATCCTACGCAGTATTTT. Its protein product is CSARADPTQYF.

The DNA for the CDR3 is TGTGCCAGCAACGGACAGGGAACAGATACGCAGTATTTT. Its translation: CASNGQGTDTQYF. The genes are TRBV21-1 and TRBJ2-3; TRBD1, as called in the table, went unchecked against the DNA. TRBV21-1 is listed as a pseudogene. This CDR3 has 13 amino acids.

A few counts support this clone. This chain connects TRBV5-1 to TRBJ2-7; 8 bases line up with TRBD1. CDR3 length: 15 amino acids. The ends lost 0 bases at V and 4 bases at J; junction bases unmatched: 6. Germline V gene data show CDR1 as SGHRS and CDR2 as YFSETQ. The CDR3 loop reads CASSLGQGIFYEQYF. The CDR3 nucleotides read TGCGCCAGCAGCTTGGGACAGGGGATCTTTTACGAGCAGTACTTC.